Sequencing of this TCR beta chain was carried out in a study of T cell responses to AZD1222 COVID-19 vaccine. Study results and caveats: Donors skewed white British and female; clonal diversity was possibly underestimated. CD4 TCRs linked to vaccination spanned spike, dominating at 160-218 and 743-854. Spike-specific TCR depth and breadth grew after two AZD1222 doses.

This clone was counted only a few times. Antigen: not known. Sequenced by immunoSEQ multiplex PCR; TCRdb stores in-frame clones only, minus some. The sample carries approximately 77,000 clones, 92% recorded once. This clonotype was obtained from an adult in good health. Source: peripheral blood, taken on day 0 of MenACWY control vaccination.

The CDR3 bases are TGCGCCAGCAGCCAAGAAACGGACAGGGGTGCGAGAGATACGCAGTATTTT. It encodes CASSQETDRGARDTQYF. The chain links TRBV4-3 to TRBJ2-3, with TRBD1 matching over 9 bases. This CDR3 spans 17 amino acids. Trimming cost V 0 bases and J 5 bases; bases outside gene matches: 9. Germline assignment: CDR1 LGHNA and CDR2 YSLEER.